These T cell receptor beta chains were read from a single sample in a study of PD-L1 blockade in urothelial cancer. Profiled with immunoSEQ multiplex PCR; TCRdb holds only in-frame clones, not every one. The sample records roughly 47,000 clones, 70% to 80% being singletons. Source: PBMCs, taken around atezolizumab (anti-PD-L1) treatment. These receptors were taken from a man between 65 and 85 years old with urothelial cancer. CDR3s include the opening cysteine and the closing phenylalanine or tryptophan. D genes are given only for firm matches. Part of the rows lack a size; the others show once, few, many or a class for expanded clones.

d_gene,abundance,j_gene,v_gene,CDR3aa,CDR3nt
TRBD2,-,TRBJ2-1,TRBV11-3,CASSPTSGRRDEQFF,TGTGCCAGCAGTCCGACTAGCGGGAGAAGAGATGAGCAGTTCTTC
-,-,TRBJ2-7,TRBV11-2,CASSVSAAYEQYF,TGTGCCAGCAGCGTCAGCGCGGCCTACGAGCAGTACTTC
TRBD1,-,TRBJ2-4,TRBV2,CASSELQGEDIQYF,TGTGCCAGCAGTGAACTACAGGGGGAAGACATTCAGTACTTC
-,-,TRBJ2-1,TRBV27,CASSFSGTHNEQFF,TGTGCCAGCAGTTTTAGTGGGACACACAATGAGCAGTTCTTC
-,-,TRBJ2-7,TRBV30,CAWISGITYEQYF,TGTGCCTGGATTTCCGGGATTACCTACGAGCAGTACTTC
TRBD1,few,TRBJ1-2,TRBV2,CASSENRGSYGYTF,TGTGCCAGCAGCGAAAACAGGGGATCGTATGGCTACACCTTC
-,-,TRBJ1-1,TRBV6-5,CASQRGRATEAFF,TGTGCCAGCCAGCGGGGGCGGGCAACTGAAGCTTTCTTT
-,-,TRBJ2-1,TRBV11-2,CASSLAGADHYNEQFF,TGTGCCAGCAGCTTAGCTGGGGCGGACCACTACAATGAGCAGTTCTTC
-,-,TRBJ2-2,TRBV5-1,CASSLVGTPNTGELFF,TGCGCCAGCAGCTTGGTCGGGACACCAAACACCGGGGAGCTGTTTTTT
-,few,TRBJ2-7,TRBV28,CASSVELGEQYF,TGTGCCAGCAGTGTCGAGCTTGGCGAGCAGTACTTC
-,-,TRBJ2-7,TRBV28,CASSLKDWGEQYF,TGTGCCAGCAGTCTAAAGGACTGGGGCGAGCAGTACTTC
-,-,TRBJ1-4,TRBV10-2,CASSESVYTGQLNEKLFF,TGCGCCAGCAGTGAGTCCGTTTATACCGGACAGCTAAATGAAAAACTGTTTTTT
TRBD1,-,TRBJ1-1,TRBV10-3,CAISVSGGLGTEAFF,TGTGCCATCAGCGTCTCAGGGGGCTTGGGAACTGAAGCTTTCTTT
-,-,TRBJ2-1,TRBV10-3,CAINSLDNEQFF,TGTGCCATCAATAGCTTAGACAATGAGCAGTTCTTC
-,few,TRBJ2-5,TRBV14,CASSSYQETQYF,TGTGCCAGCAGCTCGTACCAAGAGACCCAGTACTTC
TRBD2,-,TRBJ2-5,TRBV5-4,CASSTPGLAVQETQYF,TGTGCCAGCAGCACACCGGGACTAGCGGTCCAAGAGACCCAGTACTTC
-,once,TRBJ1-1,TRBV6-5,CASSRGMNTEAFF,TGTGCCAGCAGTAGGGGTATGAACACTGAAGCTTTCTTT
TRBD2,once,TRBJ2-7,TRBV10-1,CASGGSSGTYEQYF,TGCGCCTCCGGGGGCTCTAGCGGGACCTACGAGCAGTACTTC
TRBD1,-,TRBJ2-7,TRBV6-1,CATRGTGAYEQYF,TGTGCCACCCGAGGGACAGGGGCCTACGAGCAGTACTTC
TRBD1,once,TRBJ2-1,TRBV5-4,CASSFGTGEFNEQFF,TGTGCCAGCAGCTTCGGGACAGGGGAATTCAATGAGCAGTTCTTC
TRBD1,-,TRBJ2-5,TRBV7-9,CASSLGLHRGQETQYF,TGTGCCAGCAGCTTAGGATTGCACAGGGGGCAAGAGACCCAGTACTTC
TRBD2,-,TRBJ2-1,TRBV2,CASSPGTSGFF,TGTGCCAGCAGTCCCGGGACTAGCGGCTTCTTC
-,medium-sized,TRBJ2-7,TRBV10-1,CATRRAGEYEQYF,TGCGCCACCCGGCGGGCAGGGGAATACGAGCAGTACTTC
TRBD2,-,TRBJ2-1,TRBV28,CASRRTSGRAKGYEQFF,TGTGCCAGCAGGAGGACTAGCGGGAGGGCCAAGGGGTATGAGCAGTTCTTC
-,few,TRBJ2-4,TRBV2,CASSVGLAKNIQYF,TGTGCCAGCAGCGTCGGACTAGCCAAAAACATTCAGTACTTC